This entry features one T cell receptor (beta chain) sequence. The sample is drawn from a study of blood T cell repertoires in COVID-19. About the research overall: Donors in the United States, Italy and Spain gave samples during acute or convalescent COVID-19.

CDR3 size: 12 residues. V was trimmed by 8 bases and J by 1 base, leaving 6 bases between them. The repertoire was sequenced with immunoSEQ multiplex PCR; TCRdb's copy has only in-frame clones and lacks some. The sample contains about 380,000 clones, more than 75% of which appear only once. This sequence originates from a woman younger than 35 who had recovered from COVID-19. Material for sequencing was PBMCs or T cells enriched from blood (not recorded which). The V gene is TRBV12-3 or TRBV12-4, the J gene TRBJ1-5; D might be TRBD1 (5 bases). This chain's CDR3 is CASRGSNQPQHF. CDR3 bases: TGTGCCAGCCGGGGGAGCAATCAGCCCCAGCATTTT.